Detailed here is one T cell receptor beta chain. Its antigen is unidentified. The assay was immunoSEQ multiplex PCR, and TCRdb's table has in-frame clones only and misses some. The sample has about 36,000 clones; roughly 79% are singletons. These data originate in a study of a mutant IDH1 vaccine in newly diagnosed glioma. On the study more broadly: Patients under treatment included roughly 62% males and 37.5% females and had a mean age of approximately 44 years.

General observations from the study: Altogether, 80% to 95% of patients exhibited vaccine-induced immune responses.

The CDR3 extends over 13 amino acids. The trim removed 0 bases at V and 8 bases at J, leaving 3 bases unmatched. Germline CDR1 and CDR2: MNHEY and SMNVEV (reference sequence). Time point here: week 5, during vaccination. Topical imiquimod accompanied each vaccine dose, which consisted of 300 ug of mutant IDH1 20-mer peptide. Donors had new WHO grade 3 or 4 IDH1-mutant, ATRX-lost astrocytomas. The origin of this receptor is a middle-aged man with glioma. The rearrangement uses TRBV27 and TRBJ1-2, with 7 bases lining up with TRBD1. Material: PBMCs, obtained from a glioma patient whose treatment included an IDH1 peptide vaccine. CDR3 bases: TGTGCCAGCAGTTTATCGACAGGGACCGGCTACACCTTC. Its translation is CASSLSTGTGYTF.